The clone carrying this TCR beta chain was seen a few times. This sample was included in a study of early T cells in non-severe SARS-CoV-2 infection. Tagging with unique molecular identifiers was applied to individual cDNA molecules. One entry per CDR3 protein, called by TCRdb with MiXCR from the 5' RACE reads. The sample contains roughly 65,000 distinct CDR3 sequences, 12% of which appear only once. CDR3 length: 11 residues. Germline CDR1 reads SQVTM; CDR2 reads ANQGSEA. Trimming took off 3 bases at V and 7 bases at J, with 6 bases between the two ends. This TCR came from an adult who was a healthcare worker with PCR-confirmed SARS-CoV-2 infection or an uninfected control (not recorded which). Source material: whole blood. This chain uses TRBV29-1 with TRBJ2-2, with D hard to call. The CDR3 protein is CSVEFGGELFF. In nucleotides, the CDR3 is TGCAGCGTTGAGTTTGGCGGGGAGCTGTTTTTT.